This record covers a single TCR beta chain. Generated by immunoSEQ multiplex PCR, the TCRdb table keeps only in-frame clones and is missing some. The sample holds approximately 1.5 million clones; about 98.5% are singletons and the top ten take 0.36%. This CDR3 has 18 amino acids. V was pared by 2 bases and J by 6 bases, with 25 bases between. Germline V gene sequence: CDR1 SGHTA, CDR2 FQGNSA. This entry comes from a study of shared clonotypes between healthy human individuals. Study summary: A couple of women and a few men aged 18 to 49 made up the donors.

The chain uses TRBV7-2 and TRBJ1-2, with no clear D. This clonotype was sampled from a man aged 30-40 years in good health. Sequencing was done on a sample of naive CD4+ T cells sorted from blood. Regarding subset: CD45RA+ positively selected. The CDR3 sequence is CASSLYHSALNNLDGYTF. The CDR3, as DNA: TGTGCCAGCAGCTTATACCATTCGGCACTTAACAACTTGGATGGCTACACCTTC.